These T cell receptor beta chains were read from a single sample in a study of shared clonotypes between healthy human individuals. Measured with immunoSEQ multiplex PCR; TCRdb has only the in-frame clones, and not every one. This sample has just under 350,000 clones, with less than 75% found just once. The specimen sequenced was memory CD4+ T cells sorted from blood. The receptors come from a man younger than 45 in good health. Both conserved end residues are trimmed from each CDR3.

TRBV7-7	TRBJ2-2	ASSHHRDITGELF
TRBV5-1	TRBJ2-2	ASKGQGNTGELF
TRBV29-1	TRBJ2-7	SASVPGRHEQY
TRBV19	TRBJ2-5	ASARTSGKETQY
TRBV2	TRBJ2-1	ARTRGGRSSYNEQF
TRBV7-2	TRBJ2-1	ASSLDGLHNEQF
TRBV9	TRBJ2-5	ASSAGDSAQY
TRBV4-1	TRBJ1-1	ASSQVKAGATEAF
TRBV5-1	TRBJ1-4	ASREGAPNEKLF
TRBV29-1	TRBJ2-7	SAGTGSYEQY
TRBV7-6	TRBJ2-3	ASSLRLAVGDTQY